The 5 T cell receptor beta chains below all came from one sample that was sequenced in a study of tumor-infiltrating lymphocytes in primary liver carcinoma. Co-extraction of both nucleic acids (RNA and DNA) used roughly 18-34 mg of unsorted bulk tissue. Constant-region priming of about 0.5 ug total RNA yielded TCR beta cDNA. Researchers made the TCR beta libraries by running three nested multiplex PCR rounds with slightly modified ARM-PCR. A C-beta reverse primer was combined with TRBV1-TRBV30 forward primers in the first two PCR rounds, and each round had 10 cycles. One entry per CDR3 protein results from TCRdb running MiXCR on the multiplex PCR reads. Of 24,000 or so distinct CDR3 sequences listed, over 60% are singletons. The sample comprised liver tumor tissue from sampling region 5. Subset described: tumor region T5, tumor centre. Every receptor here comes from a woman in her twenties or thirties with primary liver carcinoma and hepatitis B virus infection.

This clonotype was found many times. The rearrangement uses TRBV7-9 and TRBJ2-2, with D perhaps TRBD1 (6 bases). The germline CDR1 and CDR2 sequences are SEHNR and FQNEAQ (reference sequence). The V end lost 3 bases, the J end lost 6 bases, and 8 bases lay between the germline ends. The CDR3 runs to 13 residues. CDR3 coding DNA: TGTGCCAGCAGCTTCAACAGGGCCGGGGAGCTGTTTTTT. This sequence encodes CASSFNRAGELFF.

In its sample, this clonotype was seen many times. This could be a read error, since a much larger clone is one nucleotide away. The chain employs TRBV4-2 and TRBJ2-4; D remains ambiguous. Germline loops: CDR1 LGHNA, CDR2 YNFKEQ. The CDR3 loop spans 16 amino acids. The CDR3 bases are TGTGCCTGCAGCCAAGAGAAGGTTCTCCCCAAAAACATTCAGTACTTC. As protein: CACSQEKVLPKNIQYF.

A word on this clonotype: The junction differs from germline at one of its ends, possibly a read error. This rearrangement joins TRBV11-2 to TRBJ2-1; no clear D gene. The CDR3 sequence is 14 residues long. Per the germline V gene, CDR1 is SGHAT and CDR2 is FQNNGV. In DNA, the CDR3 is TGTACCAGCAGCTCCTTTTATGAGTCCAATGAGCAGTTCTTC. This codes for CTSSSFYESNEQFF.

Comments on this clonotype: Germline is not matched at one junction end, which may reflect a read error. The chain links TRBV12-3 or TRBV12-4 to TRBJ1-5, with a weak D call TRBD1 (5 bases). CDR3 length: 16 residues. The CDR3 sequence is CASSRLDTGTDHPQHF. The CDR3 bases are TGCGCCAGCAGCCGATTAGATACGGGGACTGATCATCCCCAGCATTTT.

As to this clonotype: One end of the junction fails to match germline, which may point to a read error. The gene calls are TRBV29-1 and TRBJ2-1, with TRBD2 identical over 7 bases. Germline V gives CDR1 SQVTM, CDR2 ANQGSEA. The CDR3 runs 12 residues. The CDR3 DNA reads as TGCAGTGTTGTGGGGTGGGAGGGCCGAAGGTTCTTC. Translated: CSVVGWEGRRFF.